This T cell receptor beta chain was sequenced for a study of early T cells in non-severe SARS-CoV-2 infection. Overall study: Sequenced material consisted of bulk RNA (from unsorted whole blood), and chains were unpaired.

Each cDNA molecule carried a unique molecular identifier. TCRdb processed the 5' RACE reads anew with MiXCR; each CDR3 protein has one entry. Among under 75,000 distinct CDR3 sequences listed, about 13% were seen once. J was trimmed by 3 bases and V by 2 bases; bases with no gene match: 9. The CDR3 runs 17 residues. Per the germline V gene, CDR1 is ENHRY and CDR2 is SYGVKD. This clonotype was recorded at least ten times. The sequenced sample consisted of whole blood. This rearrangement joins TRBV10-3 to TRBJ2-3; TRBD1 agrees at 9 bases. This TCR was sampled from an adult who was a healthcare worker with PCR-confirmed SARS-CoV-2 infection or an uninfected control (not recorded which). The DNA for the CDR3 is TGTGCCATCAGTGAGGCGACAGGGGGATGGCATACAGATACGCAGTATTTT. Its protein product is CAISEATGGWHTDTQYF.